This TCR beta chain was observed in a study of blood T cell repertoires in COVID-19 (TCRdb year 2020). Concerning the study at large: Samples from collaborators originated in the United States, Italy and Spain and spanned both the acute and convalescent phases of COVID-19. The prospective study material was composed of cDNA or gDNA derived from T cells, B-cell-depleted T cells, or PBMCs. The dataset comprised deeply sampled blood TCRbeta repertoires from subjects exposed to, actively infected with, or recovered from COVID-19. A freely available public database, intended as a resource for researchers studying the immune response to SARS-CoV-2, is where the repertoires were released. The samples were drawn from the first 160 participants of the ongoing ImmuneRACE study and from 1,254 subjects provided by 6 global collaborators. Sample metadata almost always included a de-identified subject ID, COVID-19 status, age in years and sex. HLA class I and class II types, where available, came from metadata supplied by the sample provider rather than from assay-based typing. Overall study results and their limits: The amount of clinical and demographic metadata varied by source and participant and was provided uncurated.

Whole blood was collected in K2EDTA tubes by collaborating institutions according to the institutions' own protocols. For TCRbeta analysis, collaborators shipped samples in one of three forms: frozen whole blood, isolated PBMCs, or DNA extracted from either of those sample types. About this clone itself: The antigen it recognizes is unknown. No base qualities exist here, and no much larger clone lies one base off it.

TCRbeta CDR3 regions were amplified from genomic DNA using the immunoSEQ Assay, a bias-controlled multiplex PCR. As for the original processing: Nucleated cell counts per sample were estimated from amplification of reference gene primers within the assay. Sequence reads were collapsed and filtered to measure the absolute abundance of every unique TCRbeta CDR3 rearrangement. Productive Simpson clonality was computed per sample as the square root of Simpson's diversity index over productive rearrangements. TCRdb carries this immuneACCESS record with in-frame sequences only. Its versions omit some clonotypes, under half of them owing to an unresolved V gene in the studies checked, with the rest unexplained. V, J and clone size are taken as reported in that table, and D and trimming were inferred from the DNA itself. Present in this sample are roughly 35,000 clones, over 70% of which were seen just once. Of the sample, around 15% falls within the top ten clones.

According to the germline V gene (reference sequence), CDR1 reads SGHNT and CDR2 reads YYREEE. The CDR3 goes from the cysteine to the phenylalanine over 15 residues. Only the CDR3 portion is preserved as DNA: 45 bases, with reading frame beginning at the first base. V and J lose 2 bases and 6 bases, and a span of 16 bases separates them. Sequencing input: peripheral blood. The TCR was taken from a man aged 55 to 70 with active COVID-19. The sequence links TRBV5-4 to TRBJ2-3; too little of a D gene remains to name it. The CDR3 corresponds to CASSFTGRGIDTQYF. The DNA sequence reads TGTGCCAGCAGCTTTACCGGCAGAGGCATCGATACGCAGTATTTT.